This T cell receptor beta chain was retrieved from a study of molecular identifiers for immune sequencing clone quantification. Study-wide findings and caveats: In naive cells, under 1% of molecules belonged to clones above 20 RNA copies, against over 99% in effector cells.

TCRdb redid the calling of the PCR reads with MiXCR, one entry per CDR3 protein. The repertoire has around 460,000 distinct CDR3 sequences, 25% of them found once; the top ten carry over 0.6%. Source material for naive CD8 libraries was roughly 20,000 to 1,100,000 sorted cells, with 10%, 30% or 50% RNA. Sorting selected naive CD8 T cells with a CD8+CD4-CCR7+CD45RA+ phenotype. Trimming removed 4 bases from V and 6 bases from J, with 18 bases in between. This CDR3 spans 16 amino acids. Per germline, CDR1 LNHNV and CDR2 YYDKDF (reference sequence). For this clonotype: The antigen remains unidentified.

This receptor was obtained from a human donor in good health. Some libraries in this study had Jurkat cell RNA spiked in. Sample: naive CD8+ T cells from blood, with Jurkat cell RNA spiked in. The subset was: FACS-sorted CD8+CD4-CCR7+CD45RA+ naive T cells. The rearrangement uses TRBV15 and TRBJ1-4; no reliable D call. The CDR3 DNA reads TGTGCCACCAGCACTGGAGCAGGCGGGCGGTATGAAAAACTGTTTTTT. Amino acids: CATSTGAGGRYEKLFF.